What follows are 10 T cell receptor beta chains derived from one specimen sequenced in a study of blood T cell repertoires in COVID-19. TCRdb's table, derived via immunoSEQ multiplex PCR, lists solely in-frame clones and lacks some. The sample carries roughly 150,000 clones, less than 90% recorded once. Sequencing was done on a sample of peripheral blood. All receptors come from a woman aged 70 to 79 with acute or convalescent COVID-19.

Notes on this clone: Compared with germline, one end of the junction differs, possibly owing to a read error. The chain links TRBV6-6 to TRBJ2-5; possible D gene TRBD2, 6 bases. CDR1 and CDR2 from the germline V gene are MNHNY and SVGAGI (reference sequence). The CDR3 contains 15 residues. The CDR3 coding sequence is TGTGCCAGCAGTTTGGGGCCGGACTACCAACAGACCCAGTACTTC. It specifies CASSLGPDYQQTQYF.

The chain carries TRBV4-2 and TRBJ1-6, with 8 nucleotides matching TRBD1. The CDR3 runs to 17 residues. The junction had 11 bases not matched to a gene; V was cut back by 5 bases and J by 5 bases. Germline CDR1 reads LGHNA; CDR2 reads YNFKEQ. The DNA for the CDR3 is TGTGCCAGCAGCTCACGGACAGGGAGGGGAAATAATTCACCCCTCCACTTT. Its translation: CASSSRTGRGNNSPLHF.

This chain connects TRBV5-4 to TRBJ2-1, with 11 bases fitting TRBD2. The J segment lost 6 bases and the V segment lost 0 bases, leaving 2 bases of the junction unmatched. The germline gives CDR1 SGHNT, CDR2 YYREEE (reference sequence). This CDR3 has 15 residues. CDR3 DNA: TGTGCCAGCAGCTTGGTAGCGGGGGGGCGCAATGAGCAGTTCTTC. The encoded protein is CASSLVAGGRNEQFF.

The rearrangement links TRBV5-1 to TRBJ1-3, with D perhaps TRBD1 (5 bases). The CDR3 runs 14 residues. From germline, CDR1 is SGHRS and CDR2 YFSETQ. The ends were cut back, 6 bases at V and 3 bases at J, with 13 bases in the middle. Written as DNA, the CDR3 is TGCGCCAGCACCCAATCAGGGCTTGGAAACACCATATATTTT. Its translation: CASTQSGLGNTIYF.

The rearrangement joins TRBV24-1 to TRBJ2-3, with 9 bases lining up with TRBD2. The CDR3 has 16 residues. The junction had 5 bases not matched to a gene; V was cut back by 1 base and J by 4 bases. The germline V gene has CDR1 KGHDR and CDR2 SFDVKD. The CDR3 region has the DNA TGTGCCACCAGTGATTTTATGGCGGGGGGGCCAGATACGCAGTATTTT. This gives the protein CATSDFMAGGPDTQYF.

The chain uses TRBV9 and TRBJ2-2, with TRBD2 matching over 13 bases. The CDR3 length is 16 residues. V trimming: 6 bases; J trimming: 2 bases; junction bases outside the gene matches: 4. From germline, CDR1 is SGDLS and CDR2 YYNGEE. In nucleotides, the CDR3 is TGTGCCAGCACCACTAGCGGGGGGGCCAACACCGGGGAGCTGTTTTTT. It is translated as CASTTSGGANTGELFF.

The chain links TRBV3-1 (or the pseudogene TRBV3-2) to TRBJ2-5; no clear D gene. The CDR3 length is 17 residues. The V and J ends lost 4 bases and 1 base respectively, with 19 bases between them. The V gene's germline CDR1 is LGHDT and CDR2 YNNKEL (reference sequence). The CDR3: CASSRFVSTPLQETQYF. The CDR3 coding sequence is TGTGCCAGCAGCCGATTTGTCTCGACACCCCTCCAAGAGACCCAGTACTTC.

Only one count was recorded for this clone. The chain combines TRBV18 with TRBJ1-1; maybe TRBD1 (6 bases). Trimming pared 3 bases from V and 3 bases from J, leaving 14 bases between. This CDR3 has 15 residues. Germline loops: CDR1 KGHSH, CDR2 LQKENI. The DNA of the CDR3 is TGTGCCAGCTCACCTCACAGGGATCTGGACACTGAAGCTTTCTTT. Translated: CASSPHRDLDTEAFF.

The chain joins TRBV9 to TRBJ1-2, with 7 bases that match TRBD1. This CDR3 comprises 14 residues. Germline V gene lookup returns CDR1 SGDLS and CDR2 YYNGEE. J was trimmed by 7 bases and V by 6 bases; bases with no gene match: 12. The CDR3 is CASKTGQGVSGYTF. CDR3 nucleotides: TGTGCCAGCAAGACAGGTCAGGGGGTTTCTGGCTACACCTTC. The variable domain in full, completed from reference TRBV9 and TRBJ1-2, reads DSGVTQTPKHLITATGQRVTLRCSPRSGDLSVYWYQQSLDQGLQFLIQYYNGEERAKGNILERFSAQQFPDLHSELNLSSLELGDSALYFCASKTGQGVSGYTFGSGTRLTVV.

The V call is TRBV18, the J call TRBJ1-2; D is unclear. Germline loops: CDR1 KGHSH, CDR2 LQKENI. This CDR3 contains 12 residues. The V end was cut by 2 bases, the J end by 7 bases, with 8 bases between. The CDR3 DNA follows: TGTGCCAGCTCACCAACTTTAGTTGGCTACACCTTC. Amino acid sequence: CASSPTLVGYTF.